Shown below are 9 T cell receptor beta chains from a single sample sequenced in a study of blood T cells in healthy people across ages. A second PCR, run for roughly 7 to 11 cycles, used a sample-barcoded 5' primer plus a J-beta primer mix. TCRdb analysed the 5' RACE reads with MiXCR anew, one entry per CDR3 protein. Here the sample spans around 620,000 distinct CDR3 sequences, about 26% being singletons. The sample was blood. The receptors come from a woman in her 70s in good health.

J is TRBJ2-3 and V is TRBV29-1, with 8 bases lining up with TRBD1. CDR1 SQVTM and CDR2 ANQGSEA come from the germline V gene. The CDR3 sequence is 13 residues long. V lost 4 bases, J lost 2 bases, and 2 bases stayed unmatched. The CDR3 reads CSVATGVTDTQYF. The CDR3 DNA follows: TGCAGCGTTGCGACAGGGGTCACAGATACGCAGTATTTT.

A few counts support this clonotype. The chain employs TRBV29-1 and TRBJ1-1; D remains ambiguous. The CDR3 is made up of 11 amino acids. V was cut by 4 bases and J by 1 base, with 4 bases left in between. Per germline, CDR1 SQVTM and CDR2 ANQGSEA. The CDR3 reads CSVVTNTEAFF. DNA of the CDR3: TGCAGCGTTGTAACGAACACTGAAGCTTTCTTT.

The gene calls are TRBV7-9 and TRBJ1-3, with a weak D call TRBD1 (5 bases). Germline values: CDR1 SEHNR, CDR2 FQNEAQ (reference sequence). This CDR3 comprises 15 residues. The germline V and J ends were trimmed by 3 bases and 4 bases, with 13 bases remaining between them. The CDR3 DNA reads TGTGCCAGCAGCTTTCTAGGACGGGGCGGAAACACCATATATTTT. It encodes CASSFLGRGGNTIYF.

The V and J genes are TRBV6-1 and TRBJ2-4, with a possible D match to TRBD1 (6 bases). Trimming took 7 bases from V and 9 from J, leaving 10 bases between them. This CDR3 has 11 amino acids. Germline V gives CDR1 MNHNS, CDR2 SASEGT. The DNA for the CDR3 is TGTGCCAGCACCTTAGGGGGCATTCAGTACTTC. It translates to CASTLGGIQYF.

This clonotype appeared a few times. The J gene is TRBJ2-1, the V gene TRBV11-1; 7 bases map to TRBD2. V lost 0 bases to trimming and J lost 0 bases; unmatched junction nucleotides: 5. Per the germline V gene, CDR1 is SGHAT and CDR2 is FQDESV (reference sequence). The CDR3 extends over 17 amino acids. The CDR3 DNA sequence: TGTGCCAGCAGCTTAGCGGGGCGGGGGAGCTCCTACAATGAGCAGTTCTTC. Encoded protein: CASSLAGRGSSYNEQFF. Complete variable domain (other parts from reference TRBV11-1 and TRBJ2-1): EAEVAQSPRYKITEKSQAVAFWCDPISGHATLYWYRQILGQGPELLVQFQDESVVDDSQLPKDRFSAERLKGVDSTLKIQPAELGDSAMYLCASSLAGRGSSYNEQFFGPGTRLTVL.

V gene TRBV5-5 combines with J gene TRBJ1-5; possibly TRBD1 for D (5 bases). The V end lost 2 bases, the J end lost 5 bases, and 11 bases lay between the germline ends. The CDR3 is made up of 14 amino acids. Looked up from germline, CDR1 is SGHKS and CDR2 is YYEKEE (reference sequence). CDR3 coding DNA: TGTGCCAGCAGCTTTGGGGGTTTGGATCAGCCCCAGCATTTT. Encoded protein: CASSFGGLDQPQHF.

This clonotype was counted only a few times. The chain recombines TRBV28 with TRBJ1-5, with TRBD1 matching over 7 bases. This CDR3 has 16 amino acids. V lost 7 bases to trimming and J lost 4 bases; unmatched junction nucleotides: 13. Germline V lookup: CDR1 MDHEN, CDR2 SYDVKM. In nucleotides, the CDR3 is TGTGCCAGCACCCCCCTGGGGCAGGGGGTGAATCAGCCCCAGCATTTT. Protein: CASTPLGQGVNQPQHF.

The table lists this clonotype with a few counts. CDR3 coding DNA: TGTGCCAGCAGCTTAATGGCCTTCCAAGAGACCCAGTACTTC. Translated, it gives CASSLMAFQETQYF. J is TRBJ2-5 and V is TRBV7-2; no clear D. The CDR3 is made up of 14 amino acids. V shed 2 bases and J shed 1 base, with 8 bases lying between them. Germline loops: CDR1 SGHTA, CDR2 FQGNSA.

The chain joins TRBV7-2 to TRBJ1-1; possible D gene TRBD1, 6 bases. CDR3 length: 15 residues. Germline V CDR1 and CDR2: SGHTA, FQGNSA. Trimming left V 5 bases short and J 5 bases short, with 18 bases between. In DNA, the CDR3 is TGTGCCAGCAGCACTAGGCAAGGGGGATTTACTGAAGCTTTCTTT. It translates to CASSTRQGGFTEAFF.